Listed below are T cell receptor beta chains from one sample, sequenced in a study of T cells in Graves' hyperthyroidism and ophthalmopathy. MiXCR, run by TCRdb on the multiplex PCR reads, gives a single entry per CDR3 protein. The sample contains fewer than 450,000 distinct CDR3 sequences, about a sixth of which appear only once. The material sequenced was blood. Receptor source: a woman aged 25-40 years with Graves' hyperthyroidism that later progressed to Graves' ophthalmopathy. Each CDR3 is given with its conserved first and last residue. The D gene is left open where the match is weak. Not all rows give a size; the values are once, few, many and, for expanded clones, a class.

J	V	D	size	DNA	CDR3
TRBJ2-7	TRBV7-9	.	.	TGTGCCAGCAGCTTTTGGGGGTCCAAGACAAAGGGACTTTCCTACGAGCAGTACTTC	CASSFWGSKTKGLSYEQYF
TRBJ2-1	TRBV6-5	.	many	TGTGCCAGCAGTTACTCGCAGGGCCGCAATGAGCAGTTCTTC	CASSYSQGRNEQFF
TRBJ2-5	TRBV20-1	.	many	TGCAGTGCTAGAGATATTGGGACCCAGTACTTC	CSARDIGTQYF
TRBJ2-7	TRBV15	.	.	TGTGCCACCAGCAGAGATACCTCCTACGAGCAGTACTTC	CATSRDTSYEQYF
TRBJ2-1	TRBV6-5	.	many	TGTGCCAGCAGTTACGCCAGCTCCTACAATGAGCAGTTCTTC	CASSYASSYNEQFF
TRBJ2-2	TRBV9	.	.	TGTGCCAGCAGCGTAGGGGGGACCCCAGGGTTCGGGGAGCTGTTTTTT	CASSVGGTPGFGELFF
TRBJ2-1	TRBV16	TRBD1	.	TGTGCCAGCAGTAAGAGCCGGGACAGGATTTACAATGAGCAGTTCTTC	CASSKSRDRIYNEQFF
TRBJ2-7	TRBV6-5	.	.	TGTGCCAGCAGTTACTCGCTAGCCCCCCGGAGCTGGCAGTACTTC	CASSYSLAPRSWQYF
TRBJ1-5	TRBV2	.	few	TGTGCCAGCAAAATCAAGGGTCAGCCCCAGCATTTT	CASKIKGQPQHF
TRBJ2-7	TRBV5-1	TRBD1	few	TGCGCCAGCAGACTGACAGGGGCCGTCTACGAGCAGTACTTC	CASRLTGAVYEQYF
TRBJ2-2	TRBV24-1	TRBD2	many	TGTGCCACCAGTGATGTCACTAGCGGAGCAGGGGGGGAGCTGTTTTTT	CATSDVTSGAGGELFF
TRBJ1-1	TRBV3-1	.	many	TGTGCCAGCAGCCAAGCAGGGTACAGGGCTTTCTTT	CASSQAGYRAFF
TRBJ2-3	TRBV29-1	.	many	TGCAGCGTTCAGATCCGGGACACAACAGATACGCAGTATTTT	CSVQIRDTTDTQYF
TRBJ2-7	TRBV29-1	.	many	TGCAGCGTTGTGGGGCGGGAAGGTGGCTACGAGCAGTACTTC	CSVVGREGGYEQYF
TRBJ2-7	TRBV7-9	TRBD2	.	TGTGCCAGCAGAAGCGGGAGCTCCTACGAGCAGTACTTC	CASRSGSSYEQYF
TRBJ2-7	TRBV5-1	TRBD2	.	TGCGCCAGCAGCCCCGGACTAGCGGGAGGGCCCCCAGTGAGCGAGCAGTACTTC	CASSPGLAGGPPVSEQYF
TRBJ2-7	TRBV6-1	.	many	TGTGCCAGCAGTACCTCTCGTACCTACGAGCAGTACTTC	CASSTSRTYEQYF
TRBJ2-7	TRBV6-2/TRBV6-3	TRBD1	many	TGTGCCAGCAGTTACGACGGGACAGGGTCTGGAGAGCAGTACTTC	CASSYDGTGSGEQYF
TRBJ2-1	TRBV18	TRBD2	.	TGTGCCAGCTCTCCCGGTGGTAGCGGGAGCTCCTACAATGAGCAGTTCTTC	CASSPGGSGSSYNEQFF
TRBJ2-1	TRBV7-2	.	few	TGTGCCAGCAGCTTAGAGTTGGGCAATGAGCAGTTCTTC	CASSLELGNEQFF
TRBJ1-4	TRBV2	.	many	TGTGCCAGCAGTGTGGTGTCAGGGAGTGAAAAACTGTTTTTT	CASSVVSGSEKLFF